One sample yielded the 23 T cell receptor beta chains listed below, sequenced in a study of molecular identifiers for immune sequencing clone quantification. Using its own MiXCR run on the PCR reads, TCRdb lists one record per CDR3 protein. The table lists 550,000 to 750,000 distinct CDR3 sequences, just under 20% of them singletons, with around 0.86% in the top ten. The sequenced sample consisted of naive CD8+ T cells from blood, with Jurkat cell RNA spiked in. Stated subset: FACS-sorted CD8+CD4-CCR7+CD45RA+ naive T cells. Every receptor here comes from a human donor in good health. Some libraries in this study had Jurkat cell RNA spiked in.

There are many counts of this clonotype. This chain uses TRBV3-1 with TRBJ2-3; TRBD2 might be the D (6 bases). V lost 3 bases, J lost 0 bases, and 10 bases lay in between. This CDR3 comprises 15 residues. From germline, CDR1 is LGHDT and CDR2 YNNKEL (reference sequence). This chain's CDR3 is CASSHSGTSTDTQYF. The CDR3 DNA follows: TGTGCCAGCAGCCACTCGGGGACTAGCACAGATACGCAGTATTTT.

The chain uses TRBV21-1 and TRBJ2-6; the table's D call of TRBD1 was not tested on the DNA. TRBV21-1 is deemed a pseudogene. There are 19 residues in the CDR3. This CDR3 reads CASSKAGDDRITGANVLTF. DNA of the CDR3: TGTGCCAGCAGCAAAGCAGGTGACGACAGGATTACTGGGGCCAACGTCCTGACTTTC.

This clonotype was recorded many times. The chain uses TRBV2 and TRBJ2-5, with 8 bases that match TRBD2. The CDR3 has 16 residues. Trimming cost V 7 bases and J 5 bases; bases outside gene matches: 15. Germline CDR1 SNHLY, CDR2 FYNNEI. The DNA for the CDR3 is TGTGCCAGCAAGACCCTTATCGCAACGGGAGGGGAGACCCAGTACTTC. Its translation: CASKTLIATGGETQYF. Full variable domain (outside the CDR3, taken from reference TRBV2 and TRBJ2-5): EPEVTQTPSHQVTQMGQEVILRCVPISNHLYFYWYRQILGQKVEFLVSFYNNEISEKSEIFDDQFSVERPDGSNFTLKIRSTKLEDSAMYFCASKTLIATGGETQYFGPGTRLLVL.

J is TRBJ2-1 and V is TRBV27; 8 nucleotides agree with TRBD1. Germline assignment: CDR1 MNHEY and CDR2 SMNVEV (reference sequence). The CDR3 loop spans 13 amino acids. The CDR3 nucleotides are TGTGGGTCTGGTCAGGGGGCTTACAATGAGCAGTTCTTC. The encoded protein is CGSGQGAYNEQFF.

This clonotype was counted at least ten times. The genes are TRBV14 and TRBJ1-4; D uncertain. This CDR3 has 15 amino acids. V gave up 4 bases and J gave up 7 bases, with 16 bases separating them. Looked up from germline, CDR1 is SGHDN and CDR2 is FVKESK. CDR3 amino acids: CASSRIATAGEKLFF. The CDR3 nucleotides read TGTGCCAGCAGCCGAATTGCCACGGCGGGTGAAAAACTGTTTTTT.

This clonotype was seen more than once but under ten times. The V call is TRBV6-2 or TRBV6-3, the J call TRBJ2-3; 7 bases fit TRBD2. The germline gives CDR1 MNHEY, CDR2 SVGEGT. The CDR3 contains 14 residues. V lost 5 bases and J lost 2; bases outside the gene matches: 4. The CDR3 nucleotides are TGTGCCAGCAGTCTGCGGGGGTTCACAGATACGCAGTATTTT. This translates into CASSLRGFTDTQYF.

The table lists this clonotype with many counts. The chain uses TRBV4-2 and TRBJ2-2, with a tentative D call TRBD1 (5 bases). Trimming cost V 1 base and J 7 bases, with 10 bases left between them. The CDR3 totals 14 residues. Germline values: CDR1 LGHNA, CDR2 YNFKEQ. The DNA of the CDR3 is TGTGCCAGCAGCCAAGCAGGGATTGGCGGGGAGCTGTTTTTT. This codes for CASSQAGIGGELFF.

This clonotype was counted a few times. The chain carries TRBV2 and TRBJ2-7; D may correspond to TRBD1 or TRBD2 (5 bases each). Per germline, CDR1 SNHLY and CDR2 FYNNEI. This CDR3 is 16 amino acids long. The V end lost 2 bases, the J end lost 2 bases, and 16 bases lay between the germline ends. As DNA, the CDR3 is TGTGCCAGCAGTGAAAGTGGTATCGGGGACCCCTACGAGCAGTACTTC. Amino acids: CASSESGIGDPYEQYF.

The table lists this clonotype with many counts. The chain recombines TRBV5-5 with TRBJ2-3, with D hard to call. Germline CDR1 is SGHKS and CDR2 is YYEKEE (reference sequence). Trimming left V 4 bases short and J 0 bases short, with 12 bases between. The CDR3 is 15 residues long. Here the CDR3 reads CASSPEPSSTDTQYF. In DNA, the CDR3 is TGTGCCAGCAGCCCTGAGCCATCTAGCACAGATACGCAGTATTTT.

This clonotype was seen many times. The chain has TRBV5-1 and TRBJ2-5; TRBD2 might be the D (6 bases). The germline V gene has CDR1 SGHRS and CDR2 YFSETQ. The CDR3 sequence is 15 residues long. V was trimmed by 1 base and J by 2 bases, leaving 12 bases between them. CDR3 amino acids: CASSLNGDLQETQYF. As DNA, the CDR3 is TGCGCCAGCAGCTTGAATGGGGACTTACAAGAGACCCAGTACTTC.

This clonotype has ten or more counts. DNA for the CDR3: TGTGCCAGCAGCTTGGGACACAGGGTGAACACTGAAGCTTTCTTT. Its translation is CASSLGHRVNTEAFF. The rearrangement joins TRBV7-2 to TRBJ1-1; weak D call: TRBD1 (6 bases). Germline values: CDR1 SGHTA, CDR2 FQGNSA. CDR3 length equals 15 residues. Trimming left V 3 bases short and J 0 bases short, with 11 bases between.

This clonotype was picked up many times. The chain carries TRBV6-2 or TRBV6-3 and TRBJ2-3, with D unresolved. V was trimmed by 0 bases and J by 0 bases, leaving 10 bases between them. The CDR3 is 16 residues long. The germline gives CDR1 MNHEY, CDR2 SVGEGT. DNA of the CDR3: TGTGCCAGCAGTTACTCCGACATCCCCAGCACAGATACGCAGTATTTT. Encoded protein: CASSYSDIPSTDTQYF.

DNA for the CDR3: TGTGCCAGCTCAGCAGGCGGGGGGGCCTACAATGAGCAGTTCTTC. Translating gives CASSAGGGAYNEQFF. The chain joins TRBV2 to TRBJ2-1; 9 positions agree with TRBD2. The CDR3 covers 15 residues. Germline values: CDR1 SNHLY, CDR2 FYNNEI. The V and J ends lost 8 bases and 2 bases, in that order; junction bases with no gene match: 7.

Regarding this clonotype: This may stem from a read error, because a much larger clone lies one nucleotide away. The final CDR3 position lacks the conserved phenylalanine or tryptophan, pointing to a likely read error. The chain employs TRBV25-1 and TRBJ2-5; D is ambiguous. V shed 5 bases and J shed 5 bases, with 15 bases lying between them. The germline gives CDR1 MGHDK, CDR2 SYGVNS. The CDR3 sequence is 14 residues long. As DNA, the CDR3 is TGTGCCAGCAGTCCAGAACCTGGTTGGGAGACCCAGTACTCC. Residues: CASSPEPGWETQYS.

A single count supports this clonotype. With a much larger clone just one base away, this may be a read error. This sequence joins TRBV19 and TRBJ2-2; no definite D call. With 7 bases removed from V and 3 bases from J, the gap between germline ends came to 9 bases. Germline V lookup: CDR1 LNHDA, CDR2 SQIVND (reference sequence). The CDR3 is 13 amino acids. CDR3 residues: CASNFGYTGELFF. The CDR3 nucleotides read TGTGCCAGTAATTTTGGATACACCGGGGAGCTGTTTTTT.

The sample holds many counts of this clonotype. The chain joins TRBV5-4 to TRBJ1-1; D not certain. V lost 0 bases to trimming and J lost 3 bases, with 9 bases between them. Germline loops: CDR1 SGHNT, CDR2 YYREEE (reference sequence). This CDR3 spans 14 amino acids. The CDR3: CASSLELRDTEAFF. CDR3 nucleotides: TGTGCCAGCAGCTTGGAATTGCGGGACACTGAAGCTTTCTTT.

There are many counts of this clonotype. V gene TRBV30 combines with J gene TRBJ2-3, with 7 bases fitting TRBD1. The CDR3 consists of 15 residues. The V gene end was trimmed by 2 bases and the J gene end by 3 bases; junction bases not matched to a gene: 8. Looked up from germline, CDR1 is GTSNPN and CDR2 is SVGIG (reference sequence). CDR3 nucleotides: TGTGCCTGGAGTACAGGGGTGGTAGATACAGATACGCAGTATTTT. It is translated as CAWSTGVVDTDTQYF.

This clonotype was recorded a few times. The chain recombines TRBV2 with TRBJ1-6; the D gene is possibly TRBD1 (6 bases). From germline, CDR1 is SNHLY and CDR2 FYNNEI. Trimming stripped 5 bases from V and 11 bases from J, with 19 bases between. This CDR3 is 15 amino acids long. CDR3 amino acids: CASSRGQPGDPPLHF. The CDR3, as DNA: TGTGCCAGCAGTAGAGGACAGCCGGGGGATCCACCCCTCCACTTT.

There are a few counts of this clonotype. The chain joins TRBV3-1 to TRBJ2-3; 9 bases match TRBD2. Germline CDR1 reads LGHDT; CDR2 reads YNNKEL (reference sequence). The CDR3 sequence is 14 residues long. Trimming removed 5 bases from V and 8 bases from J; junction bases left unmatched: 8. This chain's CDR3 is CASSLGAGGATQYF. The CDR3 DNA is TGTGCCAGCAGCTTGGGAGCGGGGGGTGCTACGCAGTATTTT.

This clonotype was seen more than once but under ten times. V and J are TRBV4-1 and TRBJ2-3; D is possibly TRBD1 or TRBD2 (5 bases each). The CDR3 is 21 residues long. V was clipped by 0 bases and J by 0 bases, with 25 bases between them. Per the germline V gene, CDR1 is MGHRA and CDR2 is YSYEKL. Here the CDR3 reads CASSQDLGYPRGSSSTDTQYF. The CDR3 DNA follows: TGCGCCAGCAGCCAAGATCTAGGTTATCCGAGGGGCTCTTCGAGCACAGATACGCAGTATTTT.

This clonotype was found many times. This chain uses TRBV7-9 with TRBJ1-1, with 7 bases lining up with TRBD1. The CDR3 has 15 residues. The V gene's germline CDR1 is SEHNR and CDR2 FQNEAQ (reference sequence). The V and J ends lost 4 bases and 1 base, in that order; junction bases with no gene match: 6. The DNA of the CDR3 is TGTGCCAGCAGCTCCGCGGGGGACAGGAACACTGAAGCTTTCTTT. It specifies CASSSAGDRNTEAFF.

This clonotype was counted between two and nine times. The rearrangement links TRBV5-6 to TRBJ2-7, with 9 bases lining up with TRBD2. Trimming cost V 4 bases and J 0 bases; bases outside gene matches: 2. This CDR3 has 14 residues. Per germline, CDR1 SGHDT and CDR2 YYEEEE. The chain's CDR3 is CASSVAGASYEQYF. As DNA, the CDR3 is TGTGCCAGCAGCGTAGCGGGGGCCTCCTACGAGCAGTACTTC.

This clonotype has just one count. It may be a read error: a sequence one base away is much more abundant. The CDR3 bases are TGTGCCAGCGGCTTACCCACAGGGGGCTGGGAAGCTTTCTTT. Residues: CASGLPTGGWEAFF. The rearrangement joins TRBV13 to TRBJ1-1; TRBD1 agrees at 9 bases. The germline V gene has CDR1 PRHDT and CDR2 FYEKMQ (reference sequence). This CDR3 is 14 amino acids long.